Presented here are 5 T cell receptor beta chains from one specimen sequenced in a study of T cell clonotyping in hematopoietic cell transplantation. Time point given: recipient sample about 28 days before transplant, after cytoreduction. Sequencing used immunoSEQ multiplex PCR; TCRdb keeps in-frame clones, though not all of them. The sample has around 25,000 clones, around 70% seen once. This specimen consisted of peripheral blood mononuclear cells, obtained before stem cell transplant. The receptors here all came from a man aged 50 or older with myelodysplastic syndrome. Some clones in this sample may be carry-over from other donors' samples.

The V call is TRBV30, the J call TRBJ1-1; 7 positions agree with TRBD1. The germline V gene encodes CDR1 GTSNPN and CDR2 SVGIG (reference sequence). This CDR3 has 16 amino acids. The trim removed 3 bases at V and 2 bases at J, leaving 12 bases unmatched. The CDR3 sequence is CAWSIAGGRVNTEAFF. The CDR3 DNA is TGTGCCTGGAGCATAGCAGGGGGGCGGGTTAACACTGAAGCTTTCTTT.

The DNA of the CDR3 is TGTGCCAGCAGTTCCTACGGAGTTTCACCCCTCCACTTT. It yields the protein CASSSYGVSPLHF. The chain carries TRBV6-5 and TRBJ1-6; D remains ambiguous. Germline values: CDR1 MNHEY, CDR2 SVGAGI. This CDR3 has 13 residues. V was clipped by 4 bases and J by 9 bases, with 10 bases between them.

The rearrangement links TRBV6-1 to TRBJ1-1; no clear D gene. The CDR3 totals 12 residues. Germline-derived CDR1 and CDR2 are MNHNS and SASEGT. V lost 6 bases to trimming and J lost 3 bases, with 8 bases between them. The CDR3 is CASREGYTEAFF. The CDR3 DNA reads TGTGCCAGCAGGGAGGGTTACACTGAAGCTTTCTTT.

Only one count was recorded for this clone. The chain recombines TRBV25-1 with TRBJ2-2; a possible D gene is TRBD2 (6 bases). The ends were cut back, 4 bases at V and 3 bases at J, with 21 bases in the middle. CDR3 length: 18 amino acids. The germline CDR1 and CDR2 sequences are MGHDK and SYGVNS. The CDR3 sequence: CASSASILTGTYTGELFF. The DNA for the CDR3 is TGTGCCAGCAGTGCGTCCATCCTTACCGGGACTTACACCGGGGAGCTGTTTTTT.

This sequence joins TRBV28 and TRBJ1-6, with D possibly TRBD1 on 5 matching bases. Between the trimmed V and J ends, which lost 7 bases and 5 bases, there was a span of 18 bases. CDR1 MDHEN and CDR2 SYDVKM come from the germline V gene. The CDR3 length is 16 residues. The CDR3, as DNA: TGTGCCAGCACCCCAGGTGGATCAGGGAATAATTCACCCCTCCACTTT. Translated, it gives CASTPGGSGNNSPLHF.